Shown below are 29 T cell receptor beta chains from a single sample sequenced in a study of post-analysis software for immune sequencing data. Findings of the study overall: Comparison of patients with controls showed five or six TRBV segments more frequent in patients, TRBV5-6, TRBV5-1 and TRBV20-1 among them.

Built from TCR beta cDNA, the libraries had unique molecular identifiers in them. TCRdb independently ran MiXCR on the PCR reads; one entry per CDR3 protein. The table has around 500,000 distinct CDR3 sequences, around 34% seen once; the top ten hold approximately 6%. These receptors lack a known antigen. The sequencing input was blood. The receptors were sampled from a girl aged 2-17 years with multiple sclerosis.

This clonotype was observed a few times. The CDR3 DNA is TGTGCCAGCAGTCCCCTACATAGCAATCAGCCCCAGCATTTT. Protein product: CASSPLHSNQPQHF. This rearrangement joins TRBV27 to TRBJ1-5; D not resolved. V lost 5 bases and J lost 0, with 8 bases in between. Germline values: CDR1 MNHEY, CDR2 SMNVEV (reference sequence). This CDR3 contains 14 residues.

Note on this clonotype: A junction end diverges from the germline sequence, so it may reflect a read error. V is TRBV12-3 or TRBV12-4 and J is TRBJ2-3, with unresolved D. The CDR3 has 14 amino acids. CDR3: CAGSSLGPSDTQYF. In DNA, the CDR3 is TGTGCCGGCAGCTCCCTAGGGCCCTCGGATACGCAGTATTTT.

This clonotype has just a few counts. CDR3 protein: CASSVKGGTGETQYF. The CDR3 DNA sequence: TGCGCCAGCAGTGTCAAGGGAGGTACTGGGGAGACCCAGTACTTC. The gene calls are TRBV10-1 and TRBJ2-5, with TRBD2 as a possible D gene (6 bases). Germline assignment: CDR1 WNHNN and CDR2 SYGVQD (reference sequence). This CDR3 spans 15 amino acids. V was cut by 4 bases and J by 5 bases, with 17 bases left in between.

V usage is TRBV5-1 and J usage is TRBJ2-1; 9 nucleotides line up with TRBD1. The DNA end favors TRBJ2-7, so the J call may be wrong. The CDR3 covers 17 residues. Per the germline V gene, CDR1 is SGHRS and CDR2 is YFSETQ. For the CDR3, the DNA is TGCGCCAGCAGCTCGCTCCGTACAGGGGGCTCCTACAATGAGCAGTACTTC. Protein product: CASSSLRTGGSYNEQYF.

The rearrangement joins TRBV11-2 to TRBJ2-1, with D unclear. Germline CDR1 SGHAT, CDR2 FQNNGV. V was pared by 5 bases and J by 9 bases, with 11 bases between. CDR3 length: 12 residues. The CDR3 DNA follows: TGTGCCAGCAGCCTCCTACGGTTTGAGCAGTTCTTC. This sequence encodes CASSLLRFEQFF.

The V gene is TRBV29-1, the J gene TRBJ2-4; no reliable D call. Trimming left V 6 bases short and J 7 bases short, with 13 bases between. CDR3 length: 12 residues. Germline-derived CDR1 and CDR2 are SQVTM and ANQGSEA. The CDR3 bases are TGCAGCGTCCTCGGCCGGGCTAACATTCAGTACTTC. Its protein is CSVLGRANIQYF.

V gene TRBV3-1 combines with J gene TRBJ1-2; 7 nucleotides align to TRBD1. Germline V gene data show CDR1 as LGHDT and CDR2 as YNNKEL (reference sequence). The J segment lost 4 bases and the V segment lost 2 bases, leaving 4 bases of the junction unmatched. This CDR3 spans 14 amino acids. CDR3 sequence: CASSQTTGPYGYTF. Written as DNA, the CDR3 is TGTGCCAGCAGCCAAACGACAGGGCCCTATGGCTACACCTTC.

This clonotype was found a few times. The chain carries TRBV24-1 and TRBJ1-1; D unresolved. The CDR3 is 13 amino acids. Trimming stripped 0 bases from V and 1 base from J, with 2 bases between. Germline lookup yields CDR1 KGHDR and CDR2 SFDVKD. The CDR3 sequence is CATSDLENTEAFF. CDR3 nucleotide sequence: TGTGCCACCAGTGATTTGGAGAACACTGAAGCTTTCTTT.

This chain joins TRBV7-2 and TRBJ1-1; D unresolved. Trimming left V 0 bases short and J 8 bases short, with 10 bases between. There are 13 residues in the CDR3. The germline V gene has CDR1 SGHTA and CDR2 FQGNSA. The CDR3 coding sequence is TGTGCCAGCAGCTTAGCCCGAGCGACGGAAGCTTTCTTT. The encoded protein is CASSLARATEAFF.

This clonotype has only a few counts. This chain joins TRBV20-1 and TRBJ1-2; TRBD1 aligns across 8 bases. Germline V gene sequence: CDR1 DFQATT, CDR2 SNEGSKA (reference sequence). The CDR3 has 15 residues. V lost 1 base, J lost 8 bases, and 12 bases stayed unmatched. The DNA for the CDR3 is TGCAGTGCTAGAGTTTCTATAGGACAGGGCGGCGGCTACACCTTC. This translates into CSARVSIGQGGGYTF.

This chain uses TRBV4-2 with TRBJ1-5; D is uncertain. Germline lookup yields CDR1 LGHNA and CDR2 YNFKEQ. CDR3 length: 15 amino acids. The V end lost 0 bases, the J end lost 0 bases, and 6 bases lay between the germline ends. CDR3 amino acids: CASSQEGNSNQPQHF. In nucleotides, the CDR3 is TGTGCCAGCAGCCAAGAGGGCAATAGCAATCAGCCCCAGCATTTT.

This clonotype was recorded a few times. The V and J genes are TRBV6-5 and TRBJ2-5; the D gene is possibly TRBD1 (5 bases). The CDR3 totals 15 residues. V dropped 2 bases and J dropped 2 bases, with 12 bases sitting between them. Germline V lookup: CDR1 MNHEY, CDR2 SVGAGI. The CDR3, as DNA: TGTGCCAGCAGTTACCCTAGACAGATACAAGAGACCCAGTACTTC. It translates to CASSYPRQIQETQYF.

V and J are TRBV4-1 and TRBJ1-1, with D unresolved. Germline CDR1 MGHRA, CDR2 YSYEKL. The CDR3 length is 16 residues. The ends were cut back, 1 base at V and 0 bases at J, with 12 bases in the middle. CDR3 coding DNA: TGCGCCAGCAGCCAAGTGAGAACGGGGATGAACACTGAAGCTTTCTTT. Protein sequence: CASSQVRTGMNTEAFF.

The gene calls are TRBV9 and TRBJ2-2; D gene unclear. The V gene's germline CDR1 is SGDLS and CDR2 YYNGEE. V lost 0 bases and J 2 bases, leaving 8 bases between the germline ends. The CDR3 consists of 15 residues. CDR3 residues: CASSVGSTNTGELFF. CDR3 nucleotides: TGTGCCAGCAGCGTAGGTAGCACCAACACCGGGGAGCTGTTTTTT.

The chain carries TRBV12-3 or TRBV12-4 and TRBJ1-5; 9 positions agree with TRBD1. V was clipped by 6 bases and J by 10 bases; unmatched bases: 16. This CDR3 region has 16 residues. The CDR3 sequence: CASSRPGDRARSPQHF. The CDR3 nucleotides read TGTGCCAGCAGCCGACCTGGGGACAGGGCTCGTTCCCCCCAGCATTTT.

This clonotype showed up just once. This chain joins TRBV14 and TRBJ1-1, with D possibly matching TRBD1 (5 bases). Germline lookup yields CDR1 SGHDN and CDR2 FVKESK. This CDR3 is 14 amino acids long. Trimming took off 1 base at V and 3 bases at J, with 9 bases between the two ends. The CDR3: CASSQGGRDTEAFF. In nucleotides, the CDR3 is TGTGCCAGCAGCCAAGGGGGCAGGGACACTGAAGCTTTCTTT.

This rearrangement joins TRBV11-2 to TRBJ2-1; TRBD2 agrees at 14 bases. V lost 5 bases and J lost 8; bases outside the gene matches: 5. Germline CDR1 SGHAT, CDR2 FQNNGV. The CDR3 is 15 residues long. The CDR3 reads CASSRLAGGPHEQFF. Written as DNA, the CDR3 is TGTGCCAGCAGCCGACTAGCGGGGGGGCCCCATGAGCAGTTCTTC. The full variable domain, its missing parts supplied by reference TRBV11-2 and TRBJ2-1, is EAGVAQSPRYKIIEKRQSVAFWCNPISGHATLYWYQQILGQGPKLLIQFQNNGVVDDSQLPKDRFSAERLKGVDSTLKIQPAKLEDSAVYLCASSRLAGGPHEQFFGPGTRLTVL.

In this sample, this clonotype turned up a few times. The chain recombines TRBV10-3 with TRBJ1-1; no definite D call. This CDR3 has 15 residues. CDR1 is ENHRY and CDR2 is SYGVKD in the germline V gene. Deletions cut 2 bases from V and 0 bases from J, with 10 bases between. Written as DNA, the CDR3 is TGTGCCATCAGTGAGGGCAGACGGATGAACACTGAAGCTTTCTTT. It translates to CAISEGRRMNTEAFF.

The sample holds one count of this clonotype. The junction shows a germline mismatch at one end, possibly a read error. The rearrangement joins TRBV9 to TRBJ2-5; D call uncertain. CDR1 is SGDLS, CDR2 YYNGEE, per germline. The CDR3 consists of 14 residues. This chain's CDR3 is CASSVLPAREAQYF. In nucleotides, the CDR3 is TGTGCCAGCAGCGTACTGCCAGCACGAGAGGCCCAGTACTTC.

This clonotype was detected ten times or more. The V and J genes are TRBV29-1 and TRBJ2-1; D perhaps matches TRBD2 (6 bases). CDR1 is SQVTM and CDR2 is ANQGSEA in the germline V gene. The CDR3 consists of 16 residues. V lost 1 base and J 0 bases, leaving 13 bases between the germline ends. CDR3 DNA sequence: TGCAGCGTTGAAGGCCTACCCGGGAGCTCCTACAATGAGCAGTTCTTC. As protein: CSVEGLPGSSYNEQFF.

In regard to this clonotype: Mismatch with germline at one junction end may stem from a read error. The rearrangement joins TRBV12-3 or TRBV12-4 to TRBJ2-3, with D perhaps TRBD1 (6 bases). The CDR3 is 17 residues long. CDR3 DNA sequence: TGTGCCAGCAGCCGACGCTCTCCCGGACAGAGCACAGATACGGAGTATTTT. Protein product: CASSRRSPGQSTDTEYF.

The chain links TRBV5-1 to TRBJ1-2; 10 bases align to TRBD1. The CDR3 extends over 14 amino acids. V lost 5 bases and J lost 7; bases outside the gene matches: 8. Germline assignment: CDR1 SGHRS and CDR2 YFSETQ. The CDR3 DNA reads TGCGCCAGCAGTCTATCCGGGACAGGGGTTGGCTACACCTTC. As protein: CASSLSGTGVGYTF.

The chain uses TRBV5-5 and TRBJ2-5; 7 positions match TRBD2. Germline CDR1 reads SGHKS; CDR2 reads YYEKEE (reference sequence). The ends lost 0 bases at V and 7 bases at J; junction bases unmatched: 15. The CDR3 extends over 17 amino acids. The CDR3 spells CASSLERLAASTGTQYF. CDR3 coding DNA: TGTGCCAGCAGCTTGGAAAGGCTAGCGGCATCTACAGGGACCCAGTACTTC.

V and J are TRBV27 and TRBJ2-7; 9 nucleotides line up with TRBD2. The CDR3 is 15 residues long. V shed 10 bases and J 4 bases; nucleotides not matched to a gene: 14. The germline V gene has CDR1 MNHEY and CDR2 SMNVEV (reference sequence). CDR3 bases: TGTGCCACCACTACAAGGCGGGGGGGCGGGTACGAGCAGTACTTC. It is translated as CATTTRRGGGYEQYF.

The CDR3 spells CASRETTGETQYF. In nucleotides, the CDR3 is TGTGCCAGCAGGGAGACTACGGGAGAGACCCAGTACTTC. The J gene is TRBJ2-5, the V gene TRBV6-1; D is perhaps TRBD2 (5 bases). This CDR3 has 13 residues. Trimming left V 6 bases short and J 4 bases short, with 12 bases between. CDR1 is MNHNS, CDR2 SASEGT, per germline.

The CDR3 bases are TGTGCCCACGCAGGACGGGGGAACACTGAAGCTTTCTTT. This encodes CAHAGRGNTEAFF. The genes are TRBV6-1 and TRBJ1-1, with no clear D. From germline, CDR1 is MNHNS and CDR2 SASEGT. V gave up 11 bases and J gave up 1 base, with 14 bases separating them. CDR3 length: 13 residues.

V usage is TRBV20-1 and J usage is TRBJ1-6; no clear D. CDR3 length: 15 residues. V lost 1 base and J lost 0, with 7 bases in between. Germline V gives CDR1 DFQATT, CDR2 SNEGSKA (reference sequence). CDR3 DNA: TGCAGTGCTAGAGTAAGGAGCTCCTATAATTCACCCCTCCACTTT. Translation gives CSARVRSSYNSPLHF.

With respect to this clonotype: A much larger clone lies one base from this, so it may be a read error. The DNA for the CDR3 is TGTGCCATCAGAGGGGCGGGAGAGGCCCAGTACTTC. Amino acid sequence: CAIRGAGEAQYF. The chain carries TRBV10-3 and TRBJ2-5; 7 nucleotides line up with TRBD2. Germline lookup yields CDR1 ENHRY and CDR2 SYGVKD. This CDR3 has 12 residues.

Notes on this clonotype: One end of the junction varies from germline; a read error may be responsible. V gene TRBV10-3 combines with J gene TRBJ1-2; D ambiguous. The germline V gene encodes CDR1 ENHRY and CDR2 SYGVKD. CDR3 length: 13 amino acids. Written as DNA, the CDR3 is TGTGCCATCAGTGAGGAACCCTTCTATGACTACACCTTC. This translates into CAISEEPFYDYTF.